Listed below are T cell receptor beta chains from one sample, sequenced in a study of shared clonotypes between healthy human individuals. TCRdb's table, derived via immunoSEQ multiplex PCR, lists solely in-frame clones and lacks some. The sample contains 2,100,000 or so clones, approximately 94% of which appear only once. Sequenced: naive CD4+ T cells sorted from blood. The origin of the receptors is a man between 18 and 35 years old in good health. Both conserved end residues are part of each CDR3. A D gene is named only where the DNA matches it firmly. Only some rows state a clone size, as once, few, many or a class for expanded clones.

j_call,d_call,v_call,clone_size,cdr3_aa,cdr3_nt
TRBJ2-5,.,TRBV5-1,.,CASSLGQKKETQYF,TGCGCCAGCAGCTTGGGGCAGAAAAAAGAGACCCAGTACTTC
TRBJ1-2,.,TRBV30,once,CAWSVQSLYYGYTF,TGTGCCTGGAGTGTACAGTCACTATACTATGGCTACACCTTC
TRBJ2-5,.,TRBV25-1,.,CASSESGGETQYF,TGTGCCAGCAGTGAATCCGGGGGAGAGACCCAGTACTTC
TRBJ2-2,TRBD1,TRBV5-1,.,CASSRRTGGSGELFF,TGCGCCAGCAGCAGACGGACAGGGGGCTCCGGGGAGCTGTTTTTT
TRBJ2-5,.,TRBV2,.,CASSLEGPLQETQYF,TGTGCCAGCAGTCTGGAGGGACCTCTCCAAGAGACCCAGTACTTC
TRBJ1-1,.,TRBV5-1,.,CASSLGLRDTEAFF,TGCGCCAGCAGCTTGGGCCTAAGGGACACTGAAGCTTTCTTT
TRBJ2-1,TRBD2,TRBV29-1,.,CSVAGGRYNEQFF,TGCAGCGTTGCGGGGGGGCGCTACAATGAGCAGTTCTTC
TRBJ1-5,TRBD1,TRBV15,.,CATSRFGTGGYQPQHF,TGTGCCACCAGCAGATTTGGGACAGGGGGCTATCAGCCCCAGCATTTT
TRBJ1-4,TRBD1,TRBV6-1,.,CASSAERQGSNEKLFF,TGTGCCAGCAGTGCAGAAAGACAGGGATCTAATGAAAAACTGTTTTTT
TRBJ1-2,TRBD1,TRBV20-1,once,CSAWTGGGYTF,TGCAGTGCGTGGACAGGGGGAGGCTACACCTTC
TRBJ2-1,.,TRBV6-5,.,CASSLGQNNEQFF,TGTGCCAGCAGCCTCGGACAAAACAATGAGCAGTTCTTC
TRBJ2-5,.,TRBV7-7,.,CASSLSSRVETQYF,TGTGCTAGCAGCTTAAGTTCAAGGGTGGAGACCCAGTACTTC
TRBJ2-7,.,TRBV5-1,.,CASSLERVYEQYF,TGCGCCAGCAGCTTGGAAAGGGTCTACGAGCAGTACTTC
TRBJ1-2,.,TRBV10-3,few,CAISDSGNYGYTF,TGTGCCATCAGTGATTCCGGGAACTATGGCTACACCTTC
TRBJ1-1,.,TRBV10-1,.,CASSESNRGNTEAFF,TGCGCCAGCAGTGAGTCGAATAGGGGGAACACTGAAGCTTTCTTT
TRBJ1-1,.,TRBV29-1,.,CSVERRGPVPEAFF,TGCAGCGTTGAAAGAAGGGGCCCAGTACCCGAAGCTTTCTTT
TRBJ1-1,TRBD1,TRBV6-1,.,CASRDRVRGAFF,TGTGCCAGCAGAGACAGGGTGCGGGGCGCTTTCTTT
TRBJ2-4,TRBD2,TRBV19,.,CASSLREFPTSKNIQYF,TGTGCCAGTAGCTTGCGGGAGTTTCCGACGTCCAAAAACATTCAGTACTTC
TRBJ2-1,.,TRBV5-1,.,CASSLAPEMQQQFF,TGCGCCAGCAGCTTGGCCCCAGAGATGCAACAGCAGTTCTTC
TRBJ2-1,.,TRBV9,.,CASSASRTSANEQFF,TGTGCCAGCAGCGCGTCCCGGACGTCGGCCAATGAGCAGTTCTTC
TRBJ1-6,.,TRBV5-5,once,CASSFEQQYSPLHF,TGTGCCAGCAGCTTTGAACAGCAATATTCACCCCTCCACTTT
TRBJ2-7,TRBD1,TRBV7-8,.,CASSLGRGQYEQYF,TGTGCCAGCAGCTTAGGCAGGGGGCAATACGAGCAGTACTTC
TRBJ1-5,.,TRBV7-8,.,CASSLDGVSVLPQHF,TGTGCCAGCAGCTTAGACGGGGTTAGTGTCTTGCCCCAGCATTTT
TRBJ1-2,.,TRBV11-2,once,CASSPVPGAGNGYTF,TGTGCCAGCAGCCCAGTTCCCGGCGCAGGAAATGGCTACACCTTC
TRBJ1-3,.,TRBV28,.,CASSLAGPGYPEAIYF,TGTGCCAGCAGTTTAGCGGGCCCAGGGTATCCTGAGGCCATATATTTT
TRBJ2-3,.,TRBV2,.,CVSLKRPTGEFTDTQYF,TGTGTATCGCTAAAGAGACCCACAGGAGAGTTCACAGATACGCAGTATTTT
TRBJ2-2,.,TRBV5-1,.,CASSLVSLNTGELFF,TGCGCCAGCAGCTTGGTGTCGTTGAACACCGGGGAGCTGTTTTTT
TRBJ2-6,.,TRBV5-1,.,CASSFGSSGANVLTF,TGCGCCAGCAGCTTTGGAAGCTCTGGGGCCAACGTCCTGACTTTC
TRBJ2-2,.,TRBV30,.,CAWRVGGTANTGELFF,TGTGCCTGGAGGGTCGGAGGCACCGCGAACACCGGGGAGCTGTTTTTT
TRBJ1-4,.,TRBV9,.,CASSVADATNEKLFF,TGTGCCAGCAGCGTAGCAGATGCAACTAATGAAAAACTGTTTTTT
TRBJ1-2,TRBD1,TRBV6-1,.,CASRGGKGAGYGYTF,TGTGCCAGCAGGGGGGGGAAGGGGGCCGGCTATGGCTACACCTTC
TRBJ2-3,TRBD2,TRBV7-2,.,CASGIAGTSTDTQYF,TGTGCCAGCGGCATAGCGGGAACTAGCACAGATACGCAGTATTTT
TRBJ1-2,.,TRBV28,.,CASRTQSYGYTF,TGTGCCAGCAGAACGCAGAGCTATGGCTACACCTTC
TRBJ1-4,TRBD1,TRBV27,.,CASSLWQGAGEKLFF,TGTGCCAGCAGTTTATGGCAGGGGGCTGGTGAAAAACTGTTTTTT
TRBJ2-3,TRBD1,TRBV5-1,.,CASSSRGRTDTQYF,TGCGCCAGCAGCAGCAGGGGGCGCACAGATACGCAGTATTTT
TRBJ2-2,.,TRBV5-1,.,CASSIDPANTGELFF,TGCGCCAGCAGCATAGATCCCGCGAACACCGGGGAGCTGTTTTTT
TRBJ2-7,TRBD1,TRBV27,.,CASSLRDRAYEQYF,TGTGCCAGCAGTTTAAGGGACAGGGCGTACGAGCAGTACTTC
TRBJ2-3,.,TRBV27,few,CASRDGGTDTQYF,TGTGCCAGCAGGGACGGGGGCACAGATACGCAGTATTTT
TRBJ2-1,.,TRBV19,.,CASGQRIYNEQFF,TGTGCCAGTGGACAGAGGATCTACAATGAGCAGTTCTTC
TRBJ2-5,TRBD2,TRBV5-1,.,CASGEGIWETQYF,TGCGCCAGCGGGGAGGGGATTTGGGAGACCCAGTACTTC
TRBJ1-1,.,TRBV10-3,.,CAISDSPGPLNTEAFF,TGTGCCATCAGTGATTCCCCGGGACCGCTGAACACTGAAGCTTTCTTT